The clone carrying this TCR beta chain was counted many times. TCRdb re-called the RT-PCR reads through MiXCR, storing one row per CDR3 protein. The sample consists of more than 600,000 distinct CDR3 sequences, approximately 15% of them appearing once. Between the trimmed V and J ends, which lost 1 base and 4 bases, there was a span of 7 bases. The CDR3 loop spans 13 amino acids. Germline V gene data show CDR1 as SGHAT and CDR2 as FQNNGV. The genes are TRBV11-2 and TRBJ2-5, with unresolved D. The sequencing input was memory CD4+ T cells from blood. The receptor comes from a female donor in good health, serving as a healthy control. Written as DNA, the CDR3 is TGTGCCAGCAGCTTAGGGAGTATAGAGACCCAGTACTTC. Protein product: CASSLGSIETQYF.